The T cell receptor beta chain under discussion was sequenced for a study of blood T cells in healthy people across ages. Samples each had at least 5 micrograms of total RNA extracted. Germline lookup yields CDR1 DFQATT and CDR2 SNEGSKA (reference sequence). CDR3 size: 13 residues. Points on this clonotype: A read error may account for a junction end that differs from germline.

Then a second PCR, running roughly 7 to 11 cycles, was carried out with a sample-barcoded 5' primer and a J-beta primer mix. Each CDR3 protein gets one entry after TCRdb re-called the 5' RACE reads with MiXCR. The sample consists of about 1.8 million distinct CDR3 sequences, approximately 50% of them appearing once. The J gene is TRBJ1-4, the V gene TRBV20-1; the D is unclear. Material: blood. This receptor was taken from a woman between 35 and 50 years old in good health. CDR3 loop: CSALTETNEKLFF. DNA of the CDR3: TGTAGTGCTCTTACAGAGACTAATGAAAAACTGTTTTTT.